A single sample gave rise to the 16 T cell receptor beta chains below, sequenced in a study of blood T cells in healthy people across ages. A second PCR, run for roughly 7 to 12 cycles, used a sample-barcoded 5' primer plus a J-beta primer mix. TCRdb passed the 5' RACE reads through MiXCR, listing each CDR3 protein once. Of about 670,000 distinct CDR3 sequences in the sample, over 40% are singletons; the top ten hold roughly 12%. The sequencing sample was made of blood. All receptors come from a woman older than 75 in good health.

CDR3 sequence: CASSLAGGIGYTF. CDR3 nucleotide sequence: TGTGCCAGCAGTTTAGCAGGGGGCATTGGCTACACCTTC. The rearrangement uses TRBV12-3 or TRBV12-4 and TRBJ1-2; TRBD1 aligns across 7 bases. CDR3 length: 13 residues. The trim removed 0 bases at V and 7 bases at J, leaving 2 bases unmatched.

The rearrangement joins TRBV7-3 to TRBJ2-1, with 7 nucleotides matching TRBD2. Germline trimming cut 6 bases from V and 7 bases from J; bases unmatched to any gene: 12. The length of the CDR3 is 15 residues. Germline V gene data show CDR1 as SGHTA and CDR2 as FQGTGA. The CDR3 loop reads CASRLGEAGPNEQFF. The CDR3 DNA is TGTGCCAGCAGACTGGGAGAAGCGGGGCCAAATGAGCAGTTCTTC. Complete variable domain (other parts from reference TRBV7-3 and TRBJ2-1): GAGVSQTPSNKVTEKGKYVELRCDPISGHTALYWYRQSLGQGPEFLIYFQGTGAADDSGLPNDRFFAVRPEGSVSTLKIQRTERGDSAVYLCASRLGEAGPNEQFFGPGTRLTVL.

This rearrangement joins TRBV6-5 to TRBJ1-4; D remains ambiguous. The ends were cut back, 1 base at V and 8 bases at J, with 14 bases in the middle. CDR3 size: 15 residues. Germline-derived CDR1 and CDR2 are MNHEY and SVGAGI. Here the CDR3 reads CASSYYESTSEKLFF. In nucleotides, the CDR3 is TGTGCCAGCAGTTACTACGAGAGTACTAGCGAAAAACTGTTTTTT.

The V and J genes are TRBV30 and TRBJ2-7, with TRBD1 identical over 8 bases. The CDR3 spans 14 residues. Germline CDR1 and CDR2: GTSNPN and SVGIG (reference sequence). The ends lost 2 bases at V and 3 bases at J; junction bases unmatched: 6. As DNA, the CDR3 is TGTGCCTGGAGTACCAGAGGACAGGGCTACGAGCAGTACTTC. It specifies CAWSTRGQGYEQYF.

A note on this clonotype: This may arise from a read error, as a much more abundant clone is one base away. This chain uses TRBV10-3 with TRBJ2-7, with D possibly being TRBD1 (6 bases). CDR3 length: 12 amino acids. Between the trimmed V and J ends, which lost 7 bases and 6 bases, there was a span of 13 bases. Looked up from germline, CDR1 is ENHRY and CDR2 is SYGVKD. This chain's CDR3 is CAINQGQAEQYF. CDR3 DNA sequence: TGTGCCATCAACCAGGGGCAGGCCGAGCAGTACTTC.

This clonotype was detected many times. The chain carries TRBV6-6 and TRBJ2-7; the match to TRBD2 covers 8 bases. The CDR3 has 15 residues. Per the germline V gene, CDR1 is MNHNY and CDR2 is SVGAGI (reference sequence). V shed 0 bases, J shed 2 bases, and the junction held 3 bases outside the gene matches. The CDR3 sequence: CASSYSLAGAYEQYF. The CDR3 DNA follows: TGTGCCAGCAGTTACTCCCTAGCGGGTGCCTACGAGCAGTACTTC.

This chain connects TRBV12-3 or TRBV12-4 to TRBJ2-5; D is perhaps TRBD1 or TRBD2 (5 bases each). This CDR3 comprises 14 residues. Between the trimmed V and J ends, which lost 8 bases and 3 bases, there was a span of 16 bases. The CDR3 DNA follows: TGTGCCAGCGGCCCGGTGAGGGGAGAAGAGACCCAGTACTTC. Residues: CASGPVRGEETQYF.

In this sample, this clonotype turned up many times. This chain links TRBV6-6 with TRBJ1-5; D may be TRBD1 (5 bases). This CDR3 is 17 amino acids long. Trimming cost V 2 bases and J 4 bases, with 18 bases left between them. The germline V gene has CDR1 MNHNY and CDR2 SVGAGI (reference sequence). The CDR3 bases are TGTGCCAGCAGTTACGCCCCCGGTCAGGGAACAAATCAGCCCCAGCATTTT. This translates into CASSYAPGQGTNQPQHF.

This clonotype was detected ten times or more. CDR3 DNA sequence: TGTGCCAGCAGTCCTCAGGGGGCGGGTGAAAAACTGTTTTTT. Its protein product is CASSPQGAGEKLFF. The V and J genes are TRBV12-3 or TRBV12-4 and TRBJ1-4, with 8 nucleotides matching TRBD1. There are 14 residues in the CDR3. Trimming cost V 5 bases and J 7 bases; bases outside gene matches: 6.

V is TRBV19 and J is TRBJ1-5; TRBD1 is a possible D gene (6 bases). The CDR3 runs 13 residues. Trimming pared 9 bases from V and 3 bases from J, leaving 12 bases between. Germline V lookup: CDR1 LNHDA, CDR2 SQIVND (reference sequence). The CDR3 spells CASRGLYNQPQHF. In DNA, the CDR3 is TGTGCCAGCCGGGGGCTATACAATCAGCCCCAGCATTTT.

This rearrangement joins TRBV18 to TRBJ1-1; maybe TRBD1 (6 bases). Per the germline V gene, CDR1 is KGHSH and CDR2 is LQKENI. V shed 3 bases and J shed 0 bases, with 14 bases lying between them. The CDR3 sequence is 16 residues long. DNA for the CDR3: TGTGCCAGCTCACCCGCGACAGGTCTCATGAACACTGAAGCTTTCTTT. Its translation: CASSPATGLMNTEAFF.

In this sample, this clonotype turned up many times. The chain couples TRBV5-1 to TRBJ2-1; the match to TRBD2 covers 12 bases. Germline V gene lookup returns CDR1 SGHRS and CDR2 YFSETQ. This CDR3 is 16 amino acids long. Trimming cost V 4 bases and J 6 bases; bases outside gene matches: 8. The CDR3 reads CASSRQTSGRVNEQFF. CDR3 sequence (DNA): TGCGCCAGCAGCCGTCAGACTAGCGGGAGAGTCAATGAGCAGTTCTTC.

This clonotype was counted a single time. V and J are TRBV19 and TRBJ2-5, with 9 bases matching TRBD2. The CDR3 consists of 15 residues. With V trimmed by 2 bases and J by 1 base, 2 bases remained unmatched. Germline-derived CDR1 and CDR2 are LNHDA and SQIVND (reference sequence). CDR3 nucleotide sequence: TGTGCCAGTAGTATACCAGCGGGGGGCCAAGAGACCCAGTACTTC. Residues: CASSIPAGGQETQYF.

This clonotype turned up a few times. DNA for the CDR3: TGCAGTGCTCGAAGGGGGGCATCCTACAATGAGCAGTTCTTC. Its protein product is CSARRGASYNEQFF. The chain has TRBV20-1 and TRBJ2-1, with D perhaps being TRBD1 or TRBD2 (6 bases each). Germline loops: CDR1 DFQATT, CDR2 SNEGSKA (reference sequence). The CDR3 spans 14 residues. V lost 5 bases and J lost 1, with 12 bases in between.

In its sample, this clonotype was seen many times. The genes are TRBV28 and TRBJ1-5; weak D call: TRBD1 (5 bases). Germline V gene sequence: CDR1 MDHEN, CDR2 SYDVKM. V dropped 4 bases and J dropped 4 bases, with 11 bases sitting between them. This CDR3 is 14 amino acids long. This CDR3 reads CASSSQGGNQPQHF. DNA for the CDR3: TGTGCCAGCAGTTCCCAGGGAGGGAATCAGCCCCAGCATTTT.

The chain is built from TRBV12-3 or TRBV12-4 and TRBJ1-2, with unresolved D. V lost 3 bases and J lost 0, with 17 bases in between. The CDR3 has 17 amino acids. Here the CDR3 DNA reads TGTGCCAGCAGTTTCCTTCCCCGGGGTTCAACTAACTATGGCTACACCTTC. Its protein is CASSFLPRGSTNYGYTF.